The sample holds a few counts of the clone carrying this T cell receptor (beta chain). These data originate in a study of blood T cell repertoires in COVID-19. Study-level background: Acute and convalescent COVID-19 specimens originated in the United States, Italy and Spain. T cells, B-cell-depleted T cells, or PBMCs provided the cDNA or gDNA that served as material.

TCRdb's table, derived via immunoSEQ multiplex PCR, lists solely in-frame clones and lacks some. The repertoire consists of around 270,000 clones, with 88% occurring once and the leading ten covering 2.5% to 3.5%. Clinical histories supplied by participants themselves formed the basis of cohort assignment. This receptor was taken from a woman aged 35 to 49 who had been exposed to COVID-19. Sequenced sample: PBMCs or T cells enriched from blood (not recorded which).

CDR3 coding DNA: TGTGCCACCCCAAGGGTAGCGGGTAGTATGTCCGGGGAGCTGTTTTTT. Its translation is CATPRVAGSMSGELFF. The V gene is TRBV19, the J gene TRBJ2-2, with 7 bases fitting TRBD2. Germline CDR1 is LNHDA and CDR2 is SQIVND (reference sequence). V shed 10 bases and J 6 bases; nucleotides not matched to a gene: 17. The CDR3 spans 16 residues.